This T cell receptor beta chain appears in the sequencing data of a study of CD8 T cells in ankylosing spondylitis (dated by TCRdb to the late 2010s). About the full investigation: The study profiled T cell receptor beta repertoires in healthy donors and ankylosing spondylitis patients to find disease-linked TCR variants. Peripheral blood samples were taken, and synovial fluid was additionally collected from ankylosing spondylitis patients. In total, the full study cohort was made up of about 110 healthy donors and about two dozen ankylosing spondylitis patients.

As to this clonotype: This receptor's antigen is unknown. The input lacks base qualities; no much larger clone sits a single base away.

V is pared back by 2 bases and J by 7 bases, with 15 bases lying between the germline termini. The CDR3 numbers 15 residues from cysteine through phenylalanine. Only the CDR3 part of the read is kept: 45 bases, read in frame from the first base. Study-level results and caveats: Significant enrichment of the disease-linked clones was reported in matched synovial fluid samples from ankylosing spondylitis patients. The disease-linked clones showed a CD8+ phenotype and occurred at relatively low frequencies in peripheral blood. Some of the motif variants had been reported before in the synovial fluid and blood of reactive arthritis patients, a finding that suggests common disease-initiation mechanisms. A TCR beta motif of about 8 highly homologous amino acid variants appeared characteristic of blood from ankylosing spondylitis patients.

TCRdb lists the instrument as Illumina HiSeq 2500. TCR beta libraries were prepared by quantitative 5'-RACE with molecular barcodes. Under the source paper's analysis protocol: Disease-linked TCR variants were identified with a new computational method built on a probabilistic model of VDJ rearrangement. The public sequencing data were trimmed at Q25 with fastp and processed into clonotypes with MiXCR by TCRdb, which kept only in-frame beta chains. Rows are unified per CDR3 protein, each entry keeping the most common DNA and genes. TCRdb, rather than the study authors, made the V and J calls. This sample has some 200,000 distinct CDR3 sequences in its table, and 9.5% to 15% of those were observed once. The leading ten clones occupy 16% of the sample.

The receptor was isolated from a male donor with ankylosing spondylitis or in good health (not recorded which). The sequence links TRBV12-3 or TRBV12-4 to TRBJ2-1, with TRBD1 as a weak D call on 6 bases. Sequenced: blood, either unsorted or a sorted T cell fraction (not recorded which). The base sequence is TGTGCCAGCAGTTTAAGTGGGGGCCGTAGGAATGAGCAGTTCTTC. This translates into CASSLSGGRRNEQFF.